This record looks at one TCR beta chain sequence and its context. No antigen is known for it. This specimen comes from a study of cytomegalovirus exposure and HLA in healthy donors. Study-level background: An earlier analysis identified approximately 120 million unique TCR beta sequences in about 170 million T cells. Within an early data release were around 80 million unique TCRs drawn from HLA-typed donors. Study-wide points: Being productive about 87% or about 30% of the time was typical of most TCR beta V segments in an earlier analysis.

PCR primers comprised 60 Vbeta and 13 Jbeta primers. Assay used: immunoSEQ multiplex PCR; TCRdb lists only in-frame clones, some missing. The table includes tens of thousands of clones, more than 80% detected once. Samples came from healthy bone marrow donors. This CDR3 contains 15 residues. The V end lost 1 base, the J end lost 6 bases, and 16 bases lay between the germline ends. Germline V lookup: CDR1 MGHRA, CDR2 YSYEKL. The gene calls are TRBV4-1 and TRBJ2-7; TRBD1 might be the D (6 bases). The TCR was taken from a woman in her twenties or thirties in good health and CMV-seronegative. Sample: PBMCs. CDR3 amino acids: CASSQAPSAGAEQYF. The DNA of the CDR3 is TGCGCCAGCAGCCAAGCCCCCTCGGCAGGGGCCGAGCAGTACTTC.